The clone carrying this TCR beta chain was seen only a few times. The data were obtained in a study of beta chain features in type 1 diabetes. The study reverse transcribed the entire isolated RNA, so it sequenced expressed TCRB transcripts. Measured with immunoSEQ multiplex PCR; TCRdb has only the in-frame clones, and not every one. This table holds 300,000 to 400,000 clones, roughly an eighth found once. Input material: naive CD4+ T cells from blood. This clonotype was obtained from a man aged 18 to 35 in good health.

The CDR3 loop reads CASSVGVNRAREKLFF. CDR3 DNA sequence: TGTGCCAGCAGCGTAGGGGTGAACAGGGCGCGGGAAAAACTGTTTTTT. This chain links TRBV9 with TRBJ1-4; tentative D call: TRBD1 (6 bases). CDR1 and CDR2 from the germline V gene are SGDLS and YYNGEE. The CDR3 has 16 residues. Trimming pared 0 bases from V and 8 bases from J, leaving 17 bases between.